The 21 T cell receptor beta chains below all came from one sample that was sequenced in a study of blood T cell repertoires in COVID-19. Assay: immunoSEQ multiplex PCR; the TCRdb copy retains only in-frame clones and omits some. This sample has about 140,000 clones; 84% occur once, and the top ten carry nearly 3.5%. Sequencing used PBMCs or T cells enriched from blood (not recorded which). The receptor source for this set is a woman between 50 and 59 years old with acute COVID-19.

V gene TRBV7-9 combines with J gene TRBJ1-4; a weak D match, TRBD1 (5 bases). The CDR3 contains 16 residues. V shed 5 bases and J shed 8 bases, with 21 bases lying between them. Germline lookup yields CDR1 SEHNR and CDR2 FQNEAQ (reference sequence). CDR3 nucleotides: TGTGCCAGCAGCATCCCGGGTCTAACCGGGGGGGAAAAACTGTTTTTT. Amino acid sequence: CASSIPGLTGGEKLFF.

This chain links TRBV28 with TRBJ2-2; 10 bases map to TRBD2. J lost 4 bases, V lost 7 bases, and 9 bases had no gene match. Germline assignment: CDR1 MDHEN and CDR2 SYDVKM. CDR3 size: 16 residues. The CDR3 here is CASKDSGRRSTGELFF. CDR3 DNA: TGTGCCAGCAAAGATAGCGGGAGGCGTAGCACCGGGGAGCTGTTTTTT.

The V and J genes are TRBV7-8 and TRBJ1-3; possible D gene TRBD1, 6 bases. The CDR3 totals 16 residues. Germline-derived CDR1 and CDR2 are SGHVS and FQNEAQ. Trimming took 5 bases from V and 0 from J, leaving 14 bases between them. The CDR3, as DNA: TGTGCCAGCAGCCCAGGAGGACAGCGCTCTGGAAACACCATATATTTT. Residues: CASSPGGQRSGNTIYF.

V usage is TRBV12-3 or TRBV12-4 and J usage is TRBJ1-3; the D is unclear. V was pared by 3 bases and J by 7 bases, with 10 bases between. The CDR3 runs 13 residues. The chain's CDR3 is CASSFSSRNTIYF. CDR3 coding DNA: TGTGCCAGCAGTTTCTCCTCGAGGAACACCATATATTTT.

The chain combines TRBV6-1 with TRBJ1-2; TRBD1 agrees at 8 bases. The V segment lost 4 bases and the J segment 0 bases; nucleotides outside the gene matches: 10. The CDR3 extends over 17 amino acids. The germline CDR1 and CDR2 sequences are MNHNS and SASEGT. The CDR3 region has the DNA TGTGCCAGCAGTGCGGCGGCCCAGGGGGCGGCTAACTATGGCTACACCTTC. It encodes CASSAAAQGAANYGYTF.

The chain joins TRBV7-9 to TRBJ2-3; 10 bases map to TRBD2. From germline, CDR1 is SEHNR and CDR2 FQNEAQ (reference sequence). The CDR3 sequence is 19 residues long. V lost 5 bases to trimming and J lost 4 bases; unmatched junction nucleotides: 18. The CDR3 coding sequence is TGTGCCAGCAGCCAGAGGGGTCTAGCGGGAGATCTCCGAGCAGATACGCAGTATTTT. Protein product: CASSQRGLAGDLRADTQYF.

This chain links TRBV7-6 with TRBJ1-2; perhaps TRBD1 as D (6 bases). The CDR3 sequence is 14 residues long. The ends were cut back, 5 bases at V and 8 bases at J, with 18 bases in the middle. Germline CDR1 SGHVS, CDR2 FNYEAQ. The DNA of the CDR3 is TGTGCCAGCAGCCCCCAGGGGCCAGTAGGGGGCTACACCTTC. Its protein product is CASSPQGPVGGYTF.

This chain connects TRBV3-1 (or the pseudogene TRBV3-2) to TRBJ1-1, with 7 positions matching TRBD1. V gave up 2 bases and J gave up 6 bases; unmatched junction bases: 15. This CDR3 is 17 amino acids long. Germline V lookup: CDR1 LGHDT, CDR2 YNNKEL (reference sequence). CDR3 nucleotides: TGTGCCAGCAGCCAATATAACCCGAGACAGGGACGCCCTGAAGCTTTCTTT. Translated: CASSQYNPRQGRPEAFF.

Written as DNA, the CDR3 is TGCGCCAGCAGCTTAGGGCTAGCGGGGATCGATGAGCAGTTCTTC. This codes for CASSLGLAGIDEQFF. The chain joins TRBV5-1 to TRBJ2-1, with 9 positions matching TRBD2. The V segment lost 2 bases and the J segment 8 bases; nucleotides outside the gene matches: 8. The CDR3 contains 15 residues. Germline values: CDR1 SGHRS, CDR2 YFSETQ.

The J gene is TRBJ2-2, the V gene TRBV5-1; a possible D gene is TRBD2 (5 bases). V lost 0 bases and J 6 bases, leaving 12 bases between the germline ends. This CDR3 contains 15 residues. Germline loops: CDR1 SGHRS, CDR2 YFSETQ. CDR3 residues: CASSLDGSGAGELFF. The CDR3, as DNA: TGCGCCAGCAGCTTGGATGGGTCCGGGGCCGGGGAGCTGTTTTTT.

The count of this clone is one. The chain recombines TRBV24-1 with TRBJ2-6; no definite D call. Looked up from germline, CDR1 is KGHDR and CDR2 is SFDVKD. Trimming stripped 2 bases from V and 1 base from J, with 5 bases between. The CDR3 totals 15 residues. The CDR3 nucleotides are TGTGCCACCAGTGATTCGCGTTCTGGGGCCAACGTCCTGACTTTC. Its protein is CATSDSRSGANVLTF.

V is TRBV7-3 and J is TRBJ2-6; 7 positions match TRBD1. The trim removed 7 bases at V and 4 bases at J, leaving 4 bases unmatched. Germline values: CDR1 SGHTA, CDR2 FQGTGA. The CDR3 runs 14 residues. CDR3 sequence (DNA): TGTGCCAGCAACAGGGGTGCAGGGGCCAACGTCCTGACTTTC. This translates into CASNRGAGANVLTF.

V usage is TRBV14 and J usage is TRBJ2-7, with 9 bases identical to TRBD2. From germline, CDR1 is SGHDN and CDR2 FVKESK. The junction had 6 bases not matched to a gene; V was cut back by 5 bases and J by 1 base. This CDR3 has 15 residues. The chain's CDR3 is CASSAGTSISYEQYF. CDR3 nucleotides: TGTGCCAGCAGCGCCGGGACTAGCATTTCCTACGAGCAGTACTTC.

This clone was seen a single time. This sequence joins TRBV19 and TRBJ1-5, with 9 bases lining up with TRBD1. V lost 7 bases and J lost 4; bases outside the gene matches: 11. CDR3 length: 16 residues. In germline, CDR1 is LNHDA, CDR2 SQIVND (reference sequence). The CDR3 region is CASNRPTGGRNQPQHF. CDR3 DNA sequence: TGTGCCAGTAATCGACCCACAGGGGGCCGGAATCAGCCCCAGCATTTT. The full variable domain, rest sourced from reference TRBV19 and TRBJ1-5, is DGGITQSPKYLFRKEGQNVTLSCEQNLNHDAMYWYRQDPGQGLRLIYYSQIVNDFQKGDIAEGYSVSREKKESFPLTVTSAQKNPTAFYLCASNRPTGGRNQPQHFGDGTRLSIL.

In its sample, this clone was seen once. The chain carries TRBV7-3 and TRBJ1-1; a possible D gene is TRBD1 (5 bases). Trimming pared 1 base from V and 7 bases from J, leaving 22 bases between. CDR1 is SGHTA and CDR2 is FQGTGA in the germline V gene. This CDR3 spans 17 amino acids. CDR3 in DNA: TGTGCCAGCAGCTTAATTCCCATCGGACAAGCTGAAGGTGAAGCTTTCTTT. It encodes CASSLIPIGQAEGEAFF.

The rearrangement uses TRBV6-1 and TRBJ2-4; 7 bases are a match to TRBD2. Germline CDR1 is MNHNS and CDR2 is SASEGT. Trimming took 4 bases from V and 0 from J; bases not matched to a gene: 9. This CDR3 contains 17 residues. The CDR3 sequence: CASSARLADLAKNIQYF. CDR3 coding DNA: TGTGCCAGCAGTGCCCGACTAGCTGATCTAGCCAAAAACATTCAGTACTTC.

This rearrangement joins TRBV2 to TRBJ2-3, with 8 nucleotides matching TRBD1. The junction had 15 bases not matched to a gene; V was cut back by 7 bases and J by 12 bases. Per the germline V gene, CDR1 is SNHLY and CDR2 is FYNNEI. The CDR3 is 14 amino acids. CDR3 loop: CASNLLTDRGAQYF. The DNA of the CDR3 is TGTGCCAGCAATCTTCTCACCGACAGGGGAGCTCAGTATTTT.

CDR3 sequence (DNA): TGTGCCAGCAGTTACACGTTCGGTGAAGCTTTCTTT. It encodes CASSYTFGEAFF. This sequence joins TRBV6-2 or TRBV6-3 and TRBJ1-1; D remains unclear. The CDR3 is 12 residues long. In germline, CDR1 is MNHEY, CDR2 SVGEGT. V was shortened by 2 bases and J by 7 bases, with 8 bases between the two germline ends.

This CDR3 reads CASSLDVRALGTDTQYF. Written as DNA, the CDR3 is TGTGCCAGCAGCTTAGACGTGAGGGCCCTCGGCACAGATACGCAGTATTTT. The chain links TRBV7-2 to TRBJ2-3, with D tentatively TRBD2 (5 bases). The CDR3 runs 17 residues. Trimming left V 1 base short and J 1 base short, with 15 bases between. Germline CDR1 SGHTA, CDR2 FQGNSA.

In its sample, this clone was seen once. V and J are TRBV2 and TRBJ1-4, with 9 nucleotides matching TRBD1. Germline lookup yields CDR1 SNHLY and CDR2 FYNNEI. The ends lost 6 bases at V and 7 bases at J; junction bases unmatched: 9. This CDR3 region has 15 residues. CDR3 sequence: CASRHRGQDREKLFF. CDR3 bases: TGTGCCAGCAGGCACAGGGGGCAGGATCGTGAAAAACTGTTTTTT.

The J gene is TRBJ2-1, the V gene TRBV19, with D tentatively TRBD2 (6 bases). The CDR3 covers 16 residues. Per germline, CDR1 LNHDA and CDR2 SQIVND (reference sequence). V was cut by 3 bases and J by 7 bases, with 19 bases left in between. CDR3 coding DNA: TGTGCCAGTAGTATTGCGGGACTCGCAACTGGGAATGAGCAGTTCTTC. Encoded protein: CASSIAGLATGNEQFF.